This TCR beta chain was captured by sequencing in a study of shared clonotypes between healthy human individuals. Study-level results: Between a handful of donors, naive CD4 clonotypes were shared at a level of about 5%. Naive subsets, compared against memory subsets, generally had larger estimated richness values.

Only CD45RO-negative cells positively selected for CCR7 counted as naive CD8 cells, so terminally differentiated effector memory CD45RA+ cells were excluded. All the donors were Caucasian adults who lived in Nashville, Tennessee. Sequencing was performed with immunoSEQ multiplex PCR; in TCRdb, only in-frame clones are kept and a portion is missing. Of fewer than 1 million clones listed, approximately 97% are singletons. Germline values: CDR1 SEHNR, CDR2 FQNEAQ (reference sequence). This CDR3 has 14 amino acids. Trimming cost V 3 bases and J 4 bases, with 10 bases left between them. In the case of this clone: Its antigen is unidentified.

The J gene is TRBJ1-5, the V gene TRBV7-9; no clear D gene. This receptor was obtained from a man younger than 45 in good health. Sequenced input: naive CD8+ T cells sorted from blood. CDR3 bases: TGTGCCAGCAGCTTGGGCTCACAGAATCAGCCCCAGCATTTT. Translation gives CASSLGSQNQPQHF.